These 12 T cell receptor beta chains originate from one sample sequenced in a study of CD8+CD57+ T cells in acquired aplastic anemia. Genomic DNA acted as the template from which TCR beta VDJ combination and CDR3 sequence profiling were carried out. From the reads, TCRdb called clonotypes with MiXCR, one entry per CDR3 protein. Of about 270,000 distinct CDR3 sequences in the sample, roughly half were seen once. The specimen sequenced was sorted CD4+, CD8+, or CD8+CD57+ T cells (not recorded which) from PBMCs. These receptors were taken from a human donor with severe aplastic anemia or a healthy control (not recorded which).

The rearrangement links TRBV20-1 to TRBJ1-5; D unresolved. V shed 5 bases and J shed 1 base, with 12 bases lying between them. CDR3 size: 14 residues. Germline CDR1 is DFQATT and CDR2 is SNEGSKA (reference sequence). CDR3 protein: CSAGHGFSNQPQHF. Here the CDR3 DNA reads TGCAGTGCTGGCCATGGGTTCAGCAATCAGCCCCAGCATTTT.

Turning to this clonotype: This may arise from a read error, as a much more abundant clone is one base away. The V gene is TRBV7-8, the J gene TRBJ2-7; 10 positions agree with TRBD2. This CDR3 comprises 15 residues. From germline, CDR1 is SGHVS and CDR2 FQNEAQ. V gave up 5 bases and J gave up 7 bases; unmatched junction bases: 11. The CDR3 DNA follows: TGTGCCAGCAGCCAAGGGAGCGGGGGGGCGTATGAGCAGTACTTC. Amino acid sequence: CASSQGSGGAYEQYF.

This clonotype came up many times. The rearrangement links TRBV12-3 or TRBV12-4 to TRBJ1-5; D ambiguous. The germline V and J ends were trimmed by 6 bases and 3 bases, with 12 bases remaining between them. This CDR3 is built from 14 residues. The CDR3 DNA sequence: TGTGCCAGCAGCCTTACAAGTGTCAATCAGCCCCAGCATTTT. Translating it yields CASSLTSVNQPQHF.

Concerning this clonotype: This CDR3 fails to terminate in the conserved phenylalanine or tryptophan, so it likely reflects a read error. This chain connects TRBV7-3 to TRBJ1-6; the D gene is possibly TRBD1 (6 bases). The CDR3 contains 15 residues. The germline V and J ends were trimmed by 6 bases and 8 bases, with 17 bases remaining between them. Germline V gene lookup returns CDR1 SGHTA and CDR2 FQGTGA. CDR3 DNA sequence: TGTGCCAGCAGGCGACCGGGACACCTTGATTCACCCCTCCACTCT. This encodes CASRRPGHLDSPLHS.

Note on this clonotype: The missing conserved phenylalanine or tryptophan at the end of this CDR3 makes a read error likely. The V and J genes are TRBV7-9 and TRBJ1-1, with no clear D. Trimming shortened V by 1 base and J by 5 bases, and 8 bases separated the two germline ends. CDR3 size: 13 residues. Germline V gene data show CDR1 as SEHNR and CDR2 as FQNEAQ (reference sequence). This CDR3 reads CASSLESRTEAFL. As DNA, the CDR3 is TGTGCCAGCAGCTTAGAGTCAAGAACTGAAGCTTTCCTT.

The chain is built from TRBV2 and TRBJ1-1, with D possibly matching TRBD1 (5 bases). CDR1 is SNHLY and CDR2 is FYNNEI in the germline V gene. The V and J ends lost 6 bases and 7 bases respectively, with 6 bases between them. This CDR3 has 10 residues. In DNA form, the CDR3 reads TGTGCCAGCAGACAGGTTGAAGCTTTCTTT. Translating gives CASRQVEAFF.

The chain uses TRBV19 and TRBJ1-2, with D possibly TRBD1 on 5 matching bases. This CDR3 comprises 13 residues. V lost 7 bases and J lost 6, with 15 bases in between. Germline values: CDR1 LNHDA, CDR2 SQIVND (reference sequence). The CDR3 protein is CASNGNLGDGYTF. CDR3 coding DNA: TGTGCCAGTAACGGAAACCTAGGGGATGGCTACACCTTC.

The chain employs TRBV2 and TRBJ2-7; D is possibly TRBD1 or TRBD2 (5 bases each). Germline CDR1 is SNHLY and CDR2 is FYNNEI. This CDR3 has 14 amino acids. With 4 bases removed from V and 3 bases from J, the gap between germline ends came to 13 bases. The DNA of the CDR3 is TGTGCCAGCAGTGTACCGGGGCAGGGCTACGAGCAGTACTTC. This gives the protein CASSVPGQGYEQYF.

This clonotype was seen at least ten times. This chain connects TRBV19 to TRBJ1-5; D not certain. Germline V gives CDR1 LNHDA, CDR2 SQIVND (reference sequence). The CDR3 contains 14 residues. Deletions cut 1 base from V and 6 bases from J, with 10 bases between. The CDR3 DNA follows: TGTGCCAGTAGTATAGTAAAAGGTCCTCAGCCCCAGCATTTT. Its protein product is CASSIVKGPQPQHF. Based on the CDR3 plus reference TRBV19 and TRBJ1-5, the full variable domain is DGGITQSPKYLFRKEGQNVTLSCEQNLNHDAMYWYRQDPGQGLRLIYYSQIVNDFQKGDIAEGYSVSREKKESFPLTVTSAQKNPTAFYLCASSIVKGPQPQHFGDGTRLSIL.

The rearrangement links TRBV7-8 to TRBJ2-2; TRBD1 might be the D (6 bases). This CDR3 contains 14 residues. Trimming shortened V by 4 bases and J by 7 bases, and 13 bases separated the two germline ends. Germline V gene data show CDR1 as SGHVS and CDR2 as FQNEAQ. CDR3 amino acids: CASSSNRVGGELFF. CDR3 DNA: TGTGCCAGCAGCTCCAACAGGGTGGGCGGGGAGCTGTTTTTT.

This clonotype was picked up many times. This chain uses TRBV9 with TRBJ1-1, with TRBD1 identical over 12 bases. Germline CDR1 is SGDLS and CDR2 is YYNGEE. The J segment lost 6 bases and the V segment lost 3 bases, leaving 3 bases of the junction unmatched. The CDR3 length is 14 residues. The DNA of the CDR3 is TGTGCCAGCAGCGCGGGGACAGGGGGCTCTGAAGCTTTCTTT. It translates to CASSAGTGGSEAFF.

The gene calls are TRBV9 and TRBJ2-7; TRBD2 is a possible D gene (6 bases). The CDR3 has 15 amino acids. The ends were cut back, 3 bases at V and 2 bases at J, with 15 bases in the middle. Germline-derived CDR1 and CDR2 are SGDLS and YYNGEE. The CDR3 nucleotides read TGTGCCAGCAGCGCGACCGGGACTTCTACCTACGAGCAGTACTTC. Its translation: CASSATGTSTYEQYF.